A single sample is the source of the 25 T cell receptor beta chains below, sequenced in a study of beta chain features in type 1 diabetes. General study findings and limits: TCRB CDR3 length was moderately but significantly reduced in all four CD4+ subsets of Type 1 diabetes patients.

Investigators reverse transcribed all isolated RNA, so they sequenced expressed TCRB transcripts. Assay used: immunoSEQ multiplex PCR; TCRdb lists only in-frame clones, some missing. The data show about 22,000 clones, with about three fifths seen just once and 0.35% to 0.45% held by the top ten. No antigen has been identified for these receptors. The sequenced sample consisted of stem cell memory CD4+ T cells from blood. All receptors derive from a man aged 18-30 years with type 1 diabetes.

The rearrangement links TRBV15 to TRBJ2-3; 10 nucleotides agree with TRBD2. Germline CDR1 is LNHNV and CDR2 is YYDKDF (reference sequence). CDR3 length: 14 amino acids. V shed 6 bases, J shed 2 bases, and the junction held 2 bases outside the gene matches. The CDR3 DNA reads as TGTGCCACCAGACTAGCGGGGAACACAGATACGCAGTATTTT. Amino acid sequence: CATRLAGNTDTQYF. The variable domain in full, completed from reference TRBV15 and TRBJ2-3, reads DAMVIQNPRYQVTQFGKPVTLSCSQTLNHNVMYWYQQKSSQAPKLLFHYYDKDFNNEADTPDNFQSRRPNTSFCFLDIRSPGLGDTAMYLCATRLAGNTDTQYFGPGTRLTVL.

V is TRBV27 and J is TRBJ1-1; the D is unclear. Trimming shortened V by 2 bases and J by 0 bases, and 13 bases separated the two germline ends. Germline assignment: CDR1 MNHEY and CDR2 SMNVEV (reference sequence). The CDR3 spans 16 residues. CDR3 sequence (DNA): TGTGCCAGCAGTTTAGGATTCGGACTGCTGAACACTGAAGCTTTCTTT. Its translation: CASSLGFGLLNTEAFF.

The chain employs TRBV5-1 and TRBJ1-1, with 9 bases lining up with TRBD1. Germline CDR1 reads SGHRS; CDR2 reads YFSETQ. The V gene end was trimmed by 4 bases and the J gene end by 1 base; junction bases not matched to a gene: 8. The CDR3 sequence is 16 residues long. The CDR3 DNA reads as TGCGCCAGCAGCCCCCCGGACAGGGGCGCGAACACTGAAGCTTTCTTT. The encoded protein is CASSPPDRGANTEAFF. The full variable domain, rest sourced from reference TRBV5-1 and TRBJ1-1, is KAGVTQTPRYLIKTRGQQVTLSCSPISGHRSVSWYQQTPGQGLQFLFEYFSETQRNKGNFPGRFSGRQFSNSRSEMNVSTLELGDSALYLCASSPPDRGANTEAFFGQGTRLTVV.

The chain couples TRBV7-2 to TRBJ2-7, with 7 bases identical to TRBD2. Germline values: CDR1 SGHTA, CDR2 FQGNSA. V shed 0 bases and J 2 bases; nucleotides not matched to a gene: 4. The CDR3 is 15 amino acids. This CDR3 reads CASSLAGGPPYEQYF. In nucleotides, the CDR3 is TGTGCCAGCAGCTTAGCGGGAGGGCCCCCCTACGAGCAGTACTTC.

CDR3 sequence reads: CASTSRDWDTGELFF. The CDR3 DNA is TGCGCCAGCACCTCCCGGGACTGGGACACCGGGGAGCTGTTTTTT. This rearrangement joins TRBV5-1 to TRBJ2-2; possibly TRBD2 for D (6 bases). CDR3 length equals 15 residues. V was trimmed by 6 bases and J by 3 bases, leaving 15 bases between them. Germline V gives CDR1 SGHRS, CDR2 YFSETQ. Full variable domain (missing parts from reference TRBV5-1 and TRBJ2-2): KAGVTQTPRYLIKTRGQQVTLSCSPISGHRSVSWYQQTPGQGLQFLFEYFSETQRNKGNFPGRFSGRQFSNSRSEMNVSTLELGDSALYLCASTSRDWDTGELFFGEGSRLTVL.

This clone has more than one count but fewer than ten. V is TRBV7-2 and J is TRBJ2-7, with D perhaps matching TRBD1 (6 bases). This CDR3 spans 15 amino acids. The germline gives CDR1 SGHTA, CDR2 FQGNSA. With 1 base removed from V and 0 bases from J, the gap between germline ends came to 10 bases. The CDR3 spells CASSLGGQNSYEQYF. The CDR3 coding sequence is TGTGCCAGCAGCTTAGGGGGGCAGAACTCCTACGAGCAGTACTTC.

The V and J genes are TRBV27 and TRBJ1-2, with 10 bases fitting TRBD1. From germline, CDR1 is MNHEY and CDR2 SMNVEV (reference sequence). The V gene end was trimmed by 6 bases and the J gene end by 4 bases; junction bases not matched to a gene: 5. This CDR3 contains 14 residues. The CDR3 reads CASRAGQGRYGYTF. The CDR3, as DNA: TGTGCCAGCAGGGCGGGACAGGGGCGCTATGGCTACACCTTC.

CDR3 region: CASSRNRVEEQFF. CDR3 bases: TGTGCCAGCAGCCGCAACAGGGTAGAAGAGCAGTTCTTC. V gene TRBV7-2 combines with J gene TRBJ2-1; perhaps TRBD1 as D (6 bases). This CDR3 has 13 amino acids. Trimming stripped 5 bases from V and 10 bases from J, with 15 bases between. Germline CDR1 reads SGHTA; CDR2 reads FQGNSA.

CDR3 protein: CASSLNPGTRGETQYF. The CDR3 coding sequence is TGTGCCAGCAGCTTGAACCCCGGGACTAGGGGAGAGACCCAGTACTTC. The chain links TRBV5-4 to TRBJ2-5; 8 positions match TRBD2. This CDR3 is 16 amino acids long. Trimming cost V 1 base and J 4 bases; bases outside gene matches: 9. Germline values: CDR1 SGHNT, CDR2 YYREEE (reference sequence).

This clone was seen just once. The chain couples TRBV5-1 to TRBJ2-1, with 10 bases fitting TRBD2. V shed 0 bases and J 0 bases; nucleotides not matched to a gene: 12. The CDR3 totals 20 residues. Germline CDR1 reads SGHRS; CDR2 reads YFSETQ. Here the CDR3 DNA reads TGCGCCAGCAGCTTGGGGCTGACTAGCGGGTGGGTGAACTCCTACAATGAGCAGTTCTTC. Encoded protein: CASSLGLTSGWVNSYNEQFF.

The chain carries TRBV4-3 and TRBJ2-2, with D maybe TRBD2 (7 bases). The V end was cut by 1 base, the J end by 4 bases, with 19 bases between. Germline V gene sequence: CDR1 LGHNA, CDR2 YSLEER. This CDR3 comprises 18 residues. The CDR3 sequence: CASSQGGGRGRGTGELFF. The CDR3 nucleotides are TGCGCCAGCAGCCAAGGGGGGGGGCGAGGCAGGGGCACCGGGGAGCTGTTTTTT.

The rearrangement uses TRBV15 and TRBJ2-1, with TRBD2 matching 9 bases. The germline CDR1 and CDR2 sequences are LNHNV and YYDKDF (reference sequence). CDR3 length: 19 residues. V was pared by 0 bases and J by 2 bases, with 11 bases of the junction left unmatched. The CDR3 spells CATSRDVGTSQGPYNEQFF. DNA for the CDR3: TGTGCCACCAGCAGAGATGTTGGGACTAGCCAAGGGCCCTACAATGAGCAGTTCTTC.

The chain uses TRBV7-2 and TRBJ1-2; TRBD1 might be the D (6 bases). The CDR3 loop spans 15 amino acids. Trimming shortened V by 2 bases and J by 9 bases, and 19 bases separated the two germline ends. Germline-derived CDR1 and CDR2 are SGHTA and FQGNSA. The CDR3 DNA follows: TGTGCCAGCAGCTTATTTCAAGGATGGGACAAGAGCTACACCTTC. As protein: CASSLFQGWDKSYTF.

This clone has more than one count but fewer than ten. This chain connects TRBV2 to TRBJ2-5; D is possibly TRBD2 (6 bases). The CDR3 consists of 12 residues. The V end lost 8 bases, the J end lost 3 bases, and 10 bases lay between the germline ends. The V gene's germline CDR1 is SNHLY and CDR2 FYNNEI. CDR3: CASSGDEETQYF. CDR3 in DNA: TGTGCCAGCTCGGGGGACGAAGAGACCCAGTACTTC.

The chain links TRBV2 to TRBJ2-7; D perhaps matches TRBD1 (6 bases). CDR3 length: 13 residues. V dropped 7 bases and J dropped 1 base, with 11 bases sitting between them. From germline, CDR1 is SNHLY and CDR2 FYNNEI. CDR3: CASKQGPSYEQYF. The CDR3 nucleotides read TGTGCCAGCAAGCAGGGGCCTTCCTACGAGCAGTACTTC.

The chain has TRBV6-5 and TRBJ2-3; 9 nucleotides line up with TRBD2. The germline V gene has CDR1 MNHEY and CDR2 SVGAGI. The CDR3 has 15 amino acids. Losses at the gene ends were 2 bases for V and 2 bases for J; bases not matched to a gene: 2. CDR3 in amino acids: CASSYGGGATDTQYF. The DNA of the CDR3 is TGTGCCAGCAGTTACGGCGGGGGGGCCACAGATACGCAGTATTTT.

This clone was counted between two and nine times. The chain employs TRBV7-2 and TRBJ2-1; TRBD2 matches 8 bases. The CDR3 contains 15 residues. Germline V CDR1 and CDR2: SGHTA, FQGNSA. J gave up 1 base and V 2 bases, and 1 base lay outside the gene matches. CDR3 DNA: TGTGCCAGCAGCTTACAGCGGGAGTCCTACAATGAGCAGTTCTTC. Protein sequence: CASSLQRESYNEQFF.

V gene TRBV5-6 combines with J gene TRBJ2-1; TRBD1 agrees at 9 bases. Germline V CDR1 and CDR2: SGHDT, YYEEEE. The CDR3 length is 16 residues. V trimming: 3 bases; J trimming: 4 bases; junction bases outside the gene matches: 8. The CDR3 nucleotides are TGTGCCAGCAGCTACCGGACAGGGGCGTTATACAATGAGCAGTTCTTC. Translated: CASSYRTGALYNEQFF. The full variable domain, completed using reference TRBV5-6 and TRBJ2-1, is DAGVTQSPTHLIKTRGQQVTLRCSPKSGHDTVSWYQQALGQGPQFIFQYYEEEERQRGNFPDRFSGHQFPNYSSELNVNALLLGDSALYLCASSYRTGALYNEQFFGPGTRLTVL.

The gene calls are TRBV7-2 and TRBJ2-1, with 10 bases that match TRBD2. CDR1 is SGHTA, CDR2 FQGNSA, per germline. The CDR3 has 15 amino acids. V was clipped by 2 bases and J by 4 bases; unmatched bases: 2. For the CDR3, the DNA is TGTGCCAGCAGCTTATCAGCGGGAGGGTACAATGAGCAGTTCTTC. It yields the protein CASSLSAGGYNEQFF. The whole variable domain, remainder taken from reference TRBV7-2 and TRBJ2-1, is GAGVSQSPSNKVTEKGKDVELRCDPISGHTALYWYRQSLGQGLEFLIYFQGNSAPDKSGLPSDRFSAERTGGSVSTLTIQRTQQEDSAVYLCASSLSAGGYNEQFFGPGTRLTVL.

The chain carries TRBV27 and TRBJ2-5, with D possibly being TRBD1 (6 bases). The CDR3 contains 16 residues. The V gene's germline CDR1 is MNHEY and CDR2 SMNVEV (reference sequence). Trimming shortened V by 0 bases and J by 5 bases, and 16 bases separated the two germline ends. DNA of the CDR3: TGTGCCAGCAGTTTATCTGCAGGGGTTGGTATCGAGACCCAGTACTTC. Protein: CASSLSAGVGIETQYF.

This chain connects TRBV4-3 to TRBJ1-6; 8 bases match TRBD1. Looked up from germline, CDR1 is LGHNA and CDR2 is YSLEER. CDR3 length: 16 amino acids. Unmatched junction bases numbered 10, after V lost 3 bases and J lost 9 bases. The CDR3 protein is CASSQRGQGGTSPLHF. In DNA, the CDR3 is TGCGCCAGCAGCCAGCGAGGACAGGGCGGGACTTCACCCCTCCACTTT.

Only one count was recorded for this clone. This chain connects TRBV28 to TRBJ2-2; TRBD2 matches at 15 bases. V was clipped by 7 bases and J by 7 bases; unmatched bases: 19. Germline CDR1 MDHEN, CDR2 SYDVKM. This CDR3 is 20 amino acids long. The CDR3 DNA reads TGTGCCAGCACCCTACAGCCTGGGACTAGCGGGAGGACCTTCGTCGGGGAGCTGTTTTTT. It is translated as CASTLQPGTSGRTFVGELFF. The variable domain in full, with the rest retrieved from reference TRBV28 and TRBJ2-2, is DVKVTQSSRYLVKRTGEKVFLECVQDMDHENMFWYRQDPGLGLRLIYFSYDVKMKEKGDIPEGYSVSREKKERFSLILESASTNQTSMYLCASTLQPGTSGRTFVGELFFGEGSRLTVL.

In DNA, the CDR3 is TGTGCCAGTAACCTAGGGGCCCGGGACTCTAAGCCCCAGCATTTT. Its protein product is CASNLGARDSKPQHF. The chain recombines TRBV19 with TRBJ1-5, with D possibly being TRBD1 (5 bases). V gave up 7 bases and J gave up 8 bases, with 21 bases separating them. CDR1 and CDR2 from the germline V gene are LNHDA and SQIVND (reference sequence). The CDR3 has 15 residues.

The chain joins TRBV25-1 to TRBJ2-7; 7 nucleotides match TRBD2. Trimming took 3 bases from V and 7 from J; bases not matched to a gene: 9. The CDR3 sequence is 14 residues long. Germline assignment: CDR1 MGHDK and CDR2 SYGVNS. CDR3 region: CASSDFRLAREQYF. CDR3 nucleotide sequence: TGTGCCAGCAGTGACTTCAGACTAGCTCGAGAGCAGTACTTC.

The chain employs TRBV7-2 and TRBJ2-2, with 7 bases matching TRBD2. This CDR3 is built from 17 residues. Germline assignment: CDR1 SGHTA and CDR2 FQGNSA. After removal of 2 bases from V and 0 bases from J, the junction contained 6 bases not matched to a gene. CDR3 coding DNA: TGTGCCAGCAGCTTAACCTCGCGGGGGTCGAACACCGGGGAGCTGTTTTTT. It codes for CASSLTSRGSNTGELFF.